The 12 T cell receptor beta chains given below trace back to one sample, sequenced in a study of molecular identifiers for immune sequencing clone quantification. TCRdb called the PCR reads again in MiXCR, with one record for every CDR3 protein. The data hold about 320,000 distinct CDR3 sequences, with 20% to 25% observed a single time. Sequenced sample: naive CD8+ T cells from blood, with Jurkat cell RNA spiked in. The subset denotes: FACS-sorted CD8+CD4-CCR7+CD45RA+ naive T cells. All receptors come from a human donor in good health. Some libraries in this study had Jurkat cell RNA spiked in.

This clonotype appeared many times. The chain combines TRBV24-1 with TRBJ2-1, with D hard to call. The length of the CDR3 is 13 residues. The germline gives CDR1 KGHDR, CDR2 SFDVKD. Trimming removed 3 bases from V and 6 bases from J, with 8 bases in between. In DNA form, the CDR3 reads TGTGCCACCAGTGATCGTGGCCGCAATGAGCAGTTCTTC. It yields the protein CATSDRGRNEQFF.

For this clonotype: This may be a read error: a much more frequent sequence differs by one nucleotide. The chain joins TRBV3-1 to TRBJ1-1; tentatively, D is TRBD1 (5 bases). The V and J ends lost 1 base and 9 bases respectively, with 12 bases between them. CDR1 is LGHDT and CDR2 is YNNKEL in the germline V gene (reference sequence). The CDR3 spans 13 residues. The DNA for the CDR3 is TGTGCCAGCAGCCAAGTCAAGACAGTTAAAGCTTTCTTT. Residues: CASSQVKTVKAFF.

This clonotype was seen at least ten times. V and J are TRBV7-6 and TRBJ2-5; 11 bases are shared with TRBD2. Losses at the gene ends were 6 bases for V and 2 bases for J; bases not matched to a gene: 5. Germline V gene sequence: CDR1 SGHVS, CDR2 FNYEAQ. The CDR3 consists of 15 residues. The CDR3 here is CASRETSGAQETQYF. For the CDR3, the DNA is TGTGCCAGCAGGGAGACTAGCGGGGCGCAAGAGACCCAGTACTTC.

On this clonotype: Since no conserved phenylalanine or tryptophan closes the CDR3, a read error is the likely cause. The chain employs TRBV12-3 or TRBV12-4 and TRBJ1-1, with D possibly TRBD1 on 5 matching bases. With 3 bases removed from V and 7 bases from J, the gap between germline ends came to 12 bases. CDR3 length equals 13 residues. The CDR3 bases are TGTGCCAGCAGTTTGCAGGGCCGAGATGAAGCTTTCCTT. Translating gives CASSLQGRDEAFL.

For this clonotype: This may come from a read error, since a much larger clone is one base off. The chain uses TRBV27 and TRBJ2-3; the D is unclear. Trimming shortened V by 4 bases and J by 6 bases, and 17 bases separated the two germline ends. Germline CDR1 is MNHEY and CDR2 is SMNVEV (reference sequence). The CDR3 totals 15 residues. The CDR3 is CASSSHGLPLDTQYF. CDR3 sequence (DNA): TGTGCCAGCAGTTCACATGGCCTTCCTTTGGATACGCAGTATTTT.

With regard to this clonotype: Because the CDR3's place on the DNA is in doubt, the DNA is left out and the CDR3 is given as listed by TCRdb. The chain carries TRBV7-5 and TRBJ1-2. TRBV7-5 is termed a pseudogene. The CDR3 sequence runs 17 residues, both termini included. This CDR3 reads CISVPAAYGQENYGYTF.

The DNA for the CDR3 is TGTGCCAGTAAGCTAGCCACCCGGGCGAACACCGGGGAGCTGTTTTTT. Protein sequence: CASKLATRANTGELFF. This chain uses TRBV19 with TRBJ2-2, with a possible D match to TRBD2 (5 bases). CDR1 is LNHDA, CDR2 SQIVND, per germline (reference sequence). Trimming took off 7 bases at V and 0 bases at J, with 15 bases between the two ends. This CDR3 region has 16 residues.

With respect to this clonotype: This may arise from a read error, as a much more abundant clone is one base away. The V and J genes are TRBV5-1 and TRBJ1-5, with 7 bases fitting TRBD1. Germline assignment: CDR1 SGHRS and CDR2 YFSETQ. The J segment lost 0 bases and the V segment lost 4 bases, leaving 4 bases of the junction unmatched. The CDR3 has 15 amino acids. This CDR3 is CASSQQGHSNQPQHF. CDR3 DNA: TGCGCCAGCAGCCAACAGGGGCATAGCAATCAGCCCCAGCATTTT.

This clonotype was seen many times. The rearrangement joins TRBV27 to TRBJ2-3, with 11 bases fitting TRBD1. This CDR3 has 16 amino acids. Germline values: CDR1 MNHEY, CDR2 SMNVEV (reference sequence). Germline trimming cut 4 bases from V and 3 bases from J; bases unmatched to any gene: 6. CDR3 in DNA: TGTGCCAGCAGTTGGGACAGGGGGATCGGTACAGATACGCAGTATTTT. It is translated as CASSWDRGIGTDTQYF.

The chain uses TRBV12-3 or TRBV12-4 and TRBJ2-3; D not resolved. The CDR3 loop spans 16 amino acids. Trimming left V 3 bases short and J 0 bases short, with 13 bases between. The CDR3 is CASSFPPGTSTDTQYF. The CDR3 coding sequence is TGTGCCAGCAGTTTTCCTCCTGGCACGAGCACAGATACGCAGTATTTT.

This clonotype was found many times. The chain carries TRBV29-1 and TRBJ2-7; tentatively, D is TRBD2 (6 bases). The ends were cut back, 3 bases at V and 2 bases at J, with 11 bases in the middle. CDR1 is SQVTM, CDR2 ANQGSEA, per germline. The CDR3 has 13 amino acids. The CDR3 is CSVDPTGAYEQYF. CDR3 nucleotides: TGCAGCGTTGACCCTACGGGGGCCTACGAGCAGTACTTC.

In this sample, this clonotype turned up many times. The chain combines TRBV6-1 with TRBJ1-1; the D gene is possibly TRBD1 (5 bases). Trimming took off 3 bases at V and 7 bases at J, with 15 bases between the two ends. Germline V lookup: CDR1 MNHNS, CDR2 SASEGT. CDR3 length: 14 amino acids. The CDR3 region has the DNA TGTGCCAGCAGTGATGGAGGGGAGTACGGTGAAGCTTTCTTT. Translated, it gives CASSDGGEYGEAFF.